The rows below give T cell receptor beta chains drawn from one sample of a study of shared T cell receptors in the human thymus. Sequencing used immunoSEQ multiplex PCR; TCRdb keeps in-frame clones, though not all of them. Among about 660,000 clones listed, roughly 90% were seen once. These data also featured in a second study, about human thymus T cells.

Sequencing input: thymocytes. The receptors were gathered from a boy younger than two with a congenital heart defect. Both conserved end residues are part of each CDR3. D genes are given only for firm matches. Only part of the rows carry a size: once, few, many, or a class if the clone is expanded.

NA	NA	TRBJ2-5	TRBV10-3	TGTGCCATCAGCCGGACTCAAGAGACCCAGTACTTC	CAISRTQETQYF
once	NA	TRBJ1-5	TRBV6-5	TGTGCCAGCAAACCGGGGAGAAATCAGCCCCAGCATTTT	CASKPGRNQPQHF
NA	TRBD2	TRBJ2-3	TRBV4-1	TGCGCCAGCAGCCAAAGATACATGGGGACTAGGACAGATACGCAGTATTTT	CASSQRYMGTRTDTQYF
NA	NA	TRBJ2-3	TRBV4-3	TGCGCCAGCAGCCAAGCCCCTCCCCCCACAGATACGCAGTATTTT	CASSQAPPPTDTQYF
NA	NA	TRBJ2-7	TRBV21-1	TGTGCCAGCAGCCCCCCGACAGGATGGACTGGAACCTACGAGCAGTACTTC	CASSPPTGWTGTYEQYF
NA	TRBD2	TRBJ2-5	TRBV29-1	TGCAGCGCGATGGGACTAGCGGGAGATAGGGAGACCCAGTACTTC	CSAMGLAGDRETQYF
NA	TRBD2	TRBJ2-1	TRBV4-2	TGTGCCAGCAGCCAGCCAGCGGGAGGGCCTCTATTCGACAATGAGCAGTTCTTC	CASSQPAGGPLFDNEQFF
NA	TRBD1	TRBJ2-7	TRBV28	TGTGCCAGCAAGGGACAGAGCTACGAGCAGTACTTC	CASKGQSYEQYF
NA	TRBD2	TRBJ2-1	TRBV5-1	TGCGCCAGCAGCTGGGCTAGCGGTAGCTCCTACAATGAGCAGTTCTTC	CASSWASGSSYNEQFF
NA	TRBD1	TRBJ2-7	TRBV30	TGTGCCTGGGGGGACAGTGGGTGGCTCTACGAGCAGTACTTC	CAWGDSGWLYEQYF
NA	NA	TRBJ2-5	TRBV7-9	TGTGCCAGCAGCGGTGGGCGACGGGAGTCGAGAGAGACCCAGTACTTC	CASSGGRRESRETQYF
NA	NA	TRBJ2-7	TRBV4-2	TGTGCCAGCAGCCAAGGGCTAGCGAACTCCTACGAGCAGTACTTC	CASSQGLANSYEQYF
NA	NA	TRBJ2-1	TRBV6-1	TGTGCCAGCAGAGGACTACTCGGGGAGAATGAGCAGTTCTTC	CASRGLLGENEQFF
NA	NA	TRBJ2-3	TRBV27	TGTGCCAGCAGTGCCGGACTGGAGGGAGATACGCAGTATTTT	CASSAGLEGDTQYF
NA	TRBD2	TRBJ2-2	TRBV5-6	TGTGCCAGCAGCCAGATTTTAGCGGGATGGCCCGGGGAGCTGTTTTTT	CASSQILAGWPGELFF
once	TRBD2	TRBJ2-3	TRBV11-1	TGTGCCAGCAGCTTAGGGACTAGCGAGAGCACAGATACGCAGTATTTT	CASSLGTSESTDTQYF
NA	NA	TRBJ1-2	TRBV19	TGTGCCAGTAGTTACCAGGGCTTGGGGAACTATGGCTACACCTTC	CASSYQGLGNYGYTF
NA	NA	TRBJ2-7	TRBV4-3	TGCGCCAGCAGCCAATGTCGTTTTACAGGGTCCTACGAGCAGTACTTC	CASSQCRFTGSYEQYF
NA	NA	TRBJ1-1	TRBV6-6	TGTGCCAGCAGTTACTCTTGGACGGGGAATAACGCTTTCTTT	CASSYSWTGNNAFF
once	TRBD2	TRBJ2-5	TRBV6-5	TGTGCCAGCAGTTACGGGCTAGCGGGAGCTGGAGAGACCCAGTACTTC	CASSYGLAGAGETQYF
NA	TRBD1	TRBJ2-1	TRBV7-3	TGTGCCAGCAGCCAGGGACAGGTGCCCTACAATGAGCAGTTCTTC	CASSQGQVPYNEQFF
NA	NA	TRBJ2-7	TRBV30	TGTGCCTGGGGACCGGGACTGGGGTTGGGAGCGTACGACGAGCAGTACTTC	CAWGPGLGLGAYDEQYF
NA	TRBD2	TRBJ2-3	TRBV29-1	TGCAGCGATCTAGCGGGGGGCCCGGATACGCAGTATTTT	CSDLAGGPDTQYF
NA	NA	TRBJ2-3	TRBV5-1	TGCGCCAGCAGCTTGGAACACTCTGGGGGCGGTCGCTCTAGCACAGATACGCAGTATTTT	CASSLEHSGGGRSSTDTQYF
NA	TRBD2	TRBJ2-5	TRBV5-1	TGCGCCAGCAGCTTCCTGGTAGCGGGAGGCCTCCACCAAGAGACCCAGTACTTC	CASSFLVAGGLHQETQYF
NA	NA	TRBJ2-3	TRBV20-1	TGCAGTGCTAGCCTAGCCGATACGCAGTATTTT	CSASLADTQYF
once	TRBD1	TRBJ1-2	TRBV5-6	TGTGCCAGCAGCCCGGACAGGGGGGCCCACACTAACTATGGCTACACCTTC	CASSPDRGAHTNYGYTF
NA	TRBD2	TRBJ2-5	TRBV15	TGTGCCACCAGCGCGGGCGGACTAGCGGAAGAGACCCAGTACTTC	CATSAGGLAEETQYF
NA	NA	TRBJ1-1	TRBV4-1	TGCGCCAGCAGCTCCGCGGAACATCTGAACACTGAAGCTTTCTTT	CASSSAEHLNTEAFF
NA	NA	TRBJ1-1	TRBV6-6	TGTGCCAGCAGTTACTCGAGTCCGGGGAGGAACACTGAAGCTTTCTTT	CASSYSSPGRNTEAFF
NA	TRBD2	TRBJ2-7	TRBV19	TGTGCCAGTAGTATCACGGGGGAGGGGACCGGGGAGCAGTACTTC	CASSITGEGTGEQYF
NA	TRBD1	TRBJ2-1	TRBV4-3	TGCGCCAGCAGCCGACAGGGGGCATCGTACAATGAGCAGTTCTTC	CASSRQGASYNEQFF
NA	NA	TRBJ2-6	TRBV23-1	TGCGCCTCCCAAGAGGCTGGGGCCAACGTCCTGACTTTC	CASQEAGANVLTF
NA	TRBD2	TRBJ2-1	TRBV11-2	TGTGCCAGCAGCGTGGGACGACTAGCGCTTAATGAGCAGTTCTTC	CASSVGRLALNEQFF
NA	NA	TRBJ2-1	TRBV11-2	TGTGCCAGCAGCTTCGGACTGGGATACAATGAGCAGTTCTTC	CASSFGLGYNEQFF
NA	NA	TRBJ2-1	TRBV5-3	TGTGCCAGAAGCTTGGGGCAGCGCCCCAACAATGAGCAGTTCTTC	CARSLGQRPNNEQFF
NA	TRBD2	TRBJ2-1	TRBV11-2	TGTGCCAGCAGCTCCCGCCTAGCGGGAGATGGGGAGCAGTTCTTC	CASSSRLAGDGEQFF
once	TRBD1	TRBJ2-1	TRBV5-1	TGCGCCAGCAGCGTACCGGGACAGGGTGTCAATGAGCAGTTCTTC	CASSVPGQGVNEQFF
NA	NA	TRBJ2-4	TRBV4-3	TGCGCCAGCAGCCAAGGGGCCCCTGACAACCTAGCCAAAAACATTCAGTACTTC	CASSQGAPDNLAKNIQYF
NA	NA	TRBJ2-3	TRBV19	TGTGCCAGTAGTATAGGAGGGGGACACCGCACAGATACGCAGTATTTT	CASSIGGGHRTDTQYF